In this sample, the clone carrying this TCR beta chain turned up once. The data derive from a study of blood T cell repertoires in COVID-19. Study overall: Sample material is recorded as cDNA or gDNA derived from T cells, B-cell-depleted T cells, or PBMCs.

Germline V gene data show CDR1 as LNHDA and CDR2 as SQIVND (reference sequence). V lost 5 bases and J lost 1; bases outside the gene matches: 2. CDR3 length equals 13 residues. Source study methods: Scientists estimated how many nucleated cells there were by amplifying reference gene primers. Clones were read by immunoSEQ multiplex PCR, and TCRdb kept only the in-frame ones, dropping some. V, J and clone size were drawn from that table, and D and trimming were deduced from the DNA. Of approximately 100,000 clones listed, about 85% are singletons. This TCR came from a woman in her 70s with active or convalescent COVID-19. Sequencing input: peripheral blood. The gene calls are TRBV19 and TRBJ2-7; 7 nucleotides line up with TRBD1. Written as DNA, the CDR3 is TGTGCCAGTAGTGGGGACAGTTCCTACGAGCAGTACTTC. This codes for CASSGDSSYEQYF.